Included here is one T cell receptor beta chain sequence, with context. In the original analysis: Cell counts per sample came from amplifying reference gene primers. The repertoire was sequenced with immunoSEQ multiplex PCR; TCRdb's copy has only in-frame clones and lacks some. V and J calls and clone size follow that table, whereas D and trimming were derived from the DNA. Among under 200,000 clones listed, 82% were seen once. Germline-derived CDR1 and CDR2 are MNHNY and SVGAGI (reference sequence). Trimming took 5 bases from V and 4 from J, leaving 18 bases between them. There are 16 residues in the CDR3. This entry belongs to a study of blood T cell repertoires in COVID-19. About the study: Acute-phase and convalescent COVID-19 samples originated in the United States, Italy and Spain.

Sequenced input: PBMCs or T cells enriched from blood (not recorded which). This chain uses TRBV6-6 with TRBJ1-5; D may be TRBD1 (5 bases). The receptor was derived from a man in his fifties who had recovered from COVID-19. The CDR3 is CASSATLGGGNQPQHF. The CDR3 region has the DNA TGTGCCAGCAGTGCGACCCTCGGGGGGGGGAATCAGCCCCAGCATTTT.